This TCR beta chain was observed in a study of blood T cell repertoires in COVID-19. Study-wide background: Spain, Italy and the United States supplied samples that represented acute and convalescent COVID-19. Nucleic acid was either cDNA or gDNA, and it came from T cells, B-cell-depleted T cells, or PBMCs.

Repertoires were generated with immunoSEQ multiplex PCR, while TCRdb's copy carries only in-frame clones and drops some. Of about 440,000 clones listed, approximately 90% are singletons. The CDR3 sequence is 15 residues long. CDR1 and CDR2 from the germline V gene are SGHRS and YFSETQ. J was trimmed by 0 bases and V by 4 bases; bases with no gene match: 5. The J gene is TRBJ2-7, the V gene TRBV5-1, with 9 bases matching TRBD2. The sample comprised peripheral blood. This receptor was taken from a woman aged 30 to 39 with acute or convalescent COVID-19. The CDR3 DNA is TGCGCCAGCAGCACCTTAGCGGGGGACTCCTACGAGCAGTACTTC. Its translation is CASSTLAGDSYEQYF.